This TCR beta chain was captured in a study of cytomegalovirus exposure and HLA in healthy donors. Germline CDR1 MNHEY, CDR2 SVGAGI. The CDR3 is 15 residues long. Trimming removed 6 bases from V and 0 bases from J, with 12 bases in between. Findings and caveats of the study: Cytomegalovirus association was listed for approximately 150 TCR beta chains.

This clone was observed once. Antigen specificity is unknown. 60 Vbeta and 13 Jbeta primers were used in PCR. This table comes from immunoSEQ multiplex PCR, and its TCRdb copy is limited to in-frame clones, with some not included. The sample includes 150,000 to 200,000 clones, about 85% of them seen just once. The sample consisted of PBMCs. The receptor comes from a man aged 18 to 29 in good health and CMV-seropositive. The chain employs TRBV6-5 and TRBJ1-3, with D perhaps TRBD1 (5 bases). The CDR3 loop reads CASRRTSRSGNTIYF. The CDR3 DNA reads TGTGCCAGCAGAAGGACAAGCCGCTCTGGAAACACCATATATTTT.